Presented here are 17 T cell receptor beta chains from one specimen sequenced in a study of early T cells in non-severe SARS-CoV-2 infection. TCRdb ran MiXCR on the 5' RACE reads and lists one entry per CDR3 protein. The table records tens of thousands of distinct CDR3 sequences, around 4.3% of them present only once. The sequenced sample consisted of whole blood. The receptors originated from an adult who was a healthcare worker with PCR-confirmed SARS-CoV-2 infection or an uninfected control (not recorded which).

The sample holds many counts of this clonotype. J is TRBJ2-1 and V is TRBV15, with TRBD1 as a possible D gene (6 bases). Trimming pared 0 bases from V and 10 bases from J, leaving 13 bases between. The germline V gene has CDR1 LNHNV and CDR2 YYDKDF (reference sequence). This CDR3 is built from 14 residues. The CDR3: CATSRDHMGTEQFF. In DNA form, the CDR3 reads TGTGCCACCAGCAGAGACCACATGGGGACAGAGCAGTTCTTC. Drawing the rest from reference TRBV15 and TRBJ2-1, the complete variable domain is DAMVIQNPRYQVTQFGKPVTLSCSQTLNHNVMYWYQQKSSQAPKLLFHYYDKDFNNEADTPDNFQSRRPNTSFCFLDIRSPGLGDTAMYLCATSRDHMGTEQFFGPGTRLTVL.

The gene calls are TRBV6-1 and TRBJ2-7; unclear D gene. The CDR3 is 16 residues long. Germline V gene lookup returns CDR1 MNHNS and CDR2 SASEGT. Trimming pared 2 bases from V and 4 bases from J, leaving 18 bases between. In nucleotides, the CDR3 is TGTGCCAGCAGTGAATCTAATCTTCGGCCGGCGTACGAGCAGTACTTC. Amino acids: CASSESNLRPAYEQYF.

This clonotype was found a few times. At one of its ends the junction is not consistent with the germline gene, which may arise from a read error. J is TRBJ2-2 and V is TRBV7-2; 7 nucleotides match TRBD2. The germline V gene has CDR1 SGHTA and CDR2 FQGNSA. The CDR3 extends over 13 amino acids. This CDR3 reads CASSLGSGRDWIF. CDR3 nucleotide sequence: TGTGCCAGCAGCTTAGGTTCGGGGAGGGATTGGATTTTT.

This clonotype was detected ten times or more. This chain links TRBV5-1 with TRBJ2-2, with 10 bases fitting TRBD2. Germline V gene sequence: CDR1 SGHRS, CDR2 YFSETQ. The CDR3 extends over 16 amino acids. V gave up 5 bases and J gave up 3 bases; unmatched junction bases: 7. The CDR3 spells CASSLTSGAYTGELFF. For the CDR3, the DNA is TGCGCCAGCAGTCTCACTAGCGGGGCATACACCGGGGAGCTGTTTTTT.

The table lists this clonotype with many counts. The chain carries TRBV29-1 and TRBJ2-7; tentative D call: TRBD1 (6 bases). The CDR3 has 14 amino acids. Germline CDR1 and CDR2: SQVTM and ANQGSEA. Trimming removed 3 bases at V and 6 bases at J, with 18 bases between. In nucleotides, the CDR3 is TGCAGCGTTGAGTTGGGACATCAAGTTTCCGAGCAGTACTTC. Its translation is CSVELGHQVSEQYF.

The J gene is TRBJ1-1, the V gene TRBV6-5; D is undetermined. The CDR3 is 14 amino acids. Per the germline V gene, CDR1 is MNHEY and CDR2 is SVGAGI. Trimming stripped 5 bases from V and 0 bases from J, with 10 bases between. CDR3 in amino acids: CASSKGAMNTEAFF. The CDR3 DNA sequence: TGTGCCAGCAGTAAAGGTGCCATGAACACTGAAGCTTTCTTT.

This clonotype turned up a few times. The chain combines TRBV7-9 with TRBJ2-6; 8 bases agree with TRBD2. The germline V gene encodes CDR1 SEHNR and CDR2 FQNEAQ (reference sequence). This CDR3 contains 18 residues. After removal of 5 bases from V and 0 bases from J, the junction contained 9 bases not matched to a gene. The CDR3 protein is CASSPPAGGSSGANVLTF. In DNA, the CDR3 is TGTGCCAGCAGCCCTCCGGCGGGGGGATCCTCTGGGGCCAACGTCCTGACTTTC.

Ten or more counts support this clonotype. The rearrangement uses TRBV6-2 or TRBV6-3 and TRBJ2-3; TRBD2 might be the D (6 bases). The CDR3 is 14 residues long. Trimming took off 6 bases at V and 3 bases at J, with 13 bases between the two ends. The germline gives CDR1 MNHEY, CDR2 SVGEGT. CDR3 coding DNA: TGTGCCAGCAGCCCGGGACTCGGGACAGATACGCAGTATTTT. It encodes CASSPGLGTDTQYF.

J is TRBJ2-3 and V is TRBV30, with 14 bases matching TRBD2. The CDR3 runs to 16 residues. Trimming cost V 3 bases and J 8 bases; bases outside gene matches: 10. CDR1 and CDR2 from the germline V gene are GTSNPN and SVGIG (reference sequence). This CDR3 reads CAWSAGLAGAEGTQYF. In DNA form, the CDR3 reads TGTGCCTGGAGCGCGGGACTAGCGGGAGCTGAGGGTACGCAGTATTTT.

This clonotype was counted many times. V and J are TRBV29-1 and TRBJ1-3; D gene uncertain. The CDR3 covers 13 residues. Germline V gene data show CDR1 as SQVTM and CDR2 as ANQGSEA. V was shortened by 2 bases and J by 3 bases, with 8 bases between the two germline ends. The CDR3 sequence: CSVELGVGNTIYF. DNA of the CDR3: TGCAGCGTTGAATTGGGCGTTGGAAACACCATATATTTT.

This rearrangement joins TRBV28 to TRBJ2-1, with D tentatively TRBD1 or TRBD2 (5 bases each). V lost 8 bases to trimming and J lost 15 bases, with 23 bases between them. CDR3 size: 13 residues. The germline V gene encodes CDR1 MDHEN and CDR2 SYDVKM. CDR3 DNA: TGTGCCAGCCACTCGGGGCAGAGGTATCGGTCGTTCTTC. This sequence encodes CASHSGQRYRSFF.

Many counts were recorded for this clonotype. The chain couples TRBV5-1 to TRBJ2-1; 13 bases align to TRBD2. Germline CDR1 SGHRS, CDR2 YFSETQ. J gave up 9 bases and V 6 bases, and 21 bases lay outside the gene matches. This CDR3 comprises 19 residues. CDR3 residues: CASMEGGTSGRARRSEQFF. The DNA of the CDR3 is TGCGCCAGCATGGAAGGTGGAACTAGCGGGAGGGCTCGTCGTTCTGAGCAGTTCTTC.

This sequence joins TRBV9 and TRBJ1-1; the D is unclear. The CDR3 has 13 amino acids. V was cut by 0 bases and J by 0 bases, with 3 bases left in between. In germline, CDR1 is SGDLS, CDR2 YYNGEE. CDR3: CASSVEVNTEAFF. CDR3 coding DNA: TGTGCCAGCAGCGTAGAGGTGAACACTGAAGCTTTCTTT. Complete variable domain (other parts from reference TRBV9 and TRBJ1-1): DSGVTQTPKHLITATGQRVTLRCSPRSGDLSVYWYQQSLDQGLQFLIQYYNGEERAKGNILERFSAQQFPDLHSELNLSSLELGDSALYFCASSVEVNTEAFFGQGTRLTVV.

A word on this clonotype: A much more abundant neighbour one base away suggests this may be a read error. This chain links TRBV10-3 with TRBJ2-1; no reliable D call. The germline V and J ends were trimmed by 6 bases and 2 bases, with 5 bases remaining between them. Germline V lookup: CDR1 ENHRY, CDR2 SYGVKD. This CDR3 has 12 amino acids. The CDR3 DNA reads as TGTGCCATCAGGACACCCTACAATGAGCAGTTCTTC. This translates into CAIRTPYNEQFF.

Ten or more counts support this clonotype. The chain couples TRBV6-5 to TRBJ1-1; no definite D call. The CDR3 covers 15 residues. CDR1 is MNHEY and CDR2 is SVGAGI in the germline V gene. V lost 0 bases to trimming and J lost 0 bases, with 8 bases between them. CDR3 sequence reads: CASSYSIGMNTEAFF. The CDR3 nucleotides are TGTGCCAGCAGTTACTCGATAGGCATGAACACTGAAGCTTTCTTT.

This clonotype was detected many times. The chain recombines TRBV7-2 with TRBJ2-1, with 10 bases identical to TRBD1. The CDR3 runs to 17 residues. V gave up 2 bases and J gave up 6 bases; unmatched junction bases: 10. The germline gives CDR1 SGHTA, CDR2 FQGNSA. The CDR3 loop is CASSLRGAGTGANEQFF. The CDR3 nucleotides are TGTGCCAGCAGCTTAAGGGGAGCGGGGACAGGGGCCAATGAGCAGTTCTTC.

This clonotype was recorded at least ten times. The chain combines TRBV29-1 with TRBJ1-2, with 9 bases lining up with TRBD1. Losses at the gene ends were 4 bases for V and 8 bases for J; bases not matched to a gene: 2. The germline gives CDR1 SQVTM, CDR2 ANQGSEA. The CDR3 sequence is 11 residues long. CDR3 amino acids: CSVVGTGGYTF. CDR3 bases: TGCAGCGTTGTGGGGACAGGGGGCTACACCTTC.